Listed below are T cell receptor beta chains from one sample, sequenced in a study of blood T cells in healthy people across ages. TCRdb analysed the 5' RACE reads with MiXCR anew, one entry per CDR3 protein. The table has about a million distinct CDR3 sequences, around 46% seen once. Sequenced sample: blood. The receptor set was obtained from a man in his thirties or forties in good health. CDR3s include the opening cysteine and the closing phenylalanine or tryptophan. The D gene is left open where the match is weak. Some rows have no size entry. The others give once, few or many, or a class for an expanded clone.

j_call | v_call | cdr3_length | d_call | clone_size | cdr3_nt | cdr3_aa
TRBJ2-7 | TRBV11-3 | 13 | TRBD1 | . | TGTGCCAGCAGCGGAAGGACAGGGAACGAGCAGTACTTC | CASSGRTGNEQYF
TRBJ1-5 | TRBV20-1 | 15 | . | . | TGCAGTGCTAGAGATCTAGGTAGCAGCAATCAGCCCCAGCATTTT | CSARDLGSSNQPQHF
TRBJ2-3 | TRBV28 | 13 | . | few | TGTGCCAGCAGTTCATACAGGGTAGATACGCAGTATTTT | CASSSYRVDTQYF
TRBJ2-3 | TRBV11-2 | 13 | . | . | TGTGCCAGCAGCTTCGGGGCGTCAGATACGCAGTATTTT | CASSFGASDTQYF
TRBJ2-3 | TRBV4-2 | 17 | TRBD2 | . | TGTGCCAGCAGCCAAAACCAGCGGGGGTCTAGCACAGATACGCAGTATTTT | CASSQNQRGSSTDTQYF
TRBJ2-5 | TRBV12-3/TRBV12-4 | 14 | . | . | TGTGCCAGCAGTTCCTTTGGGGGACAAGAGACCCAGTACTTC | CASSSFGGQETQYF
TRBJ2-1 | TRBV11-3 | 16 | TRBD2 | . | TGTGCCAGCAGCTTCTCCGGGACTAGCGCTTCCAATGAGCAGTTCTTC | CASSFSGTSASNEQFF
TRBJ1-1 | TRBV25-1 | 13 | . | once | TGTGCCAGCAGTGAGACTTCTAGCCCTGAAGCTTTCTTT | CASSETSSPEAFF
TRBJ1-5 | TRBV19 | 16 | TRBD1 | once | TGTGCCAGTAGTCCCCATCCGACAGGGTACGGGCAGCCCCAGCATTTT | CASSPHPTGYGQPQHF
TRBJ1-2 | TRBV28 | 14 | . | once | TGTGCCAGCAGGGGAGGACAGTTTAACTATGGCTACACCTTC | CASRGGQFNYGYTF
TRBJ2-3 | TRBV10-3 | 14 | TRBD1 | . | TGTGCCATCAGGGGACAGGAGCGCGCAGATACGCAGTATTTT | CAIRGQERADTQYF
TRBJ2-6 | TRBV28 | 17 | . | few | TGTGCCAGCAGTTTCCTTGGACAGTTCTCTGGGGCCAACGTCCTGACTTTC | CASSFLGQFSGANVLTF
TRBJ2-1 | TRBV20-1 | 19 | TRBD2 | . | TGCAGTGCTAGAGGGCCGGGACTAGCGGGGGGAGGCTCCTACAATGAGCAGTTCTTC | CSARGPGLAGGGSYNEQFF
TRBJ1-4 | TRBV9 | 15 | TRBD1 | . | TGTGTCAGCAGCCCAAGGACAGGGGGCCCTGAAAAACTGTTTTTT | CVSSPRTGGPEKLFF
TRBJ2-1 | TRBV10-3 | 15 | . | . | TGTGCCATCAGGGCAGGGCCCCCCTTTTACAATGAGCAGTTCTTC | CAIRAGPPFYNEQFF
TRBJ2-1 | TRBV4-2 | 14 | TRBD2 | . | TGTGCCAGCAGCCAACTAGCGGGAGGCGGCGAGCAGTTCTTC | CASSQLAGGGEQFF
TRBJ2-7 | TRBV4-1 | 18 | TRBD2 | . | TGCGCCAGCAGCCAGGGACTAGCGTTCGGAAGCTCCTACAATGAGCAGTACTTC | CASSQGLAFGSSYNEQYF
TRBJ2-7 | TRBV20-1 | 12 | . | few | TGCAGTGCTATACGGGGAGTTGATGAGCAGTACTTC | CSAIRGVDEQYF
TRBJ2-5 | TRBV9 | 15 | TRBD2 | . | TGTGCCAGCAGCGCCACTAGCGGGGTAGGAGAGACCCAGTACTTC | CASSATSGVGETQYF
TRBJ2-7 | TRBV11-3 | 14 | . | few | TGTGCCAGCAGCCCCCTGGTCGCGACCTACGAGCAGTACTTC | CASSPLVATYEQYF
TRBJ2-1 | TRBV6-2/TRBV6-3 | 13 | . | . | TGTGCCAGCAAAGTGGGGGGGGCGAATGAGCAGTTCTTC | CASKVGGANEQFF
TRBJ1-1 | TRBV5-6 | 16 | TRBD1 | . | TGTGCCAGCAGCTTGGGTAGGACAGGGGGGAACACTGAAGCTTTCTTT | CASSLGRTGGNTEAFF
TRBJ1-5 | TRBV4-1 | 15 | . | . | TGCGCCAGCAGCACACAGGGTAACAGCAATCAGCCCCAGCATTTT | CASSTQGNSNQPQHF
TRBJ1-2 | TRBV29-1 | 15 | . | few | TGCAGCGTTGAAGAATATCAGGGCCCTAACTATGGCTACACCTTC | CSVEEYQGPNYGYTF
TRBJ2-7 | TRBV27 | 10 | . | . | TGTGCCAGCGGGTTATTCGAGCAGTACTTC | CASGLFEQYF
TRBJ1-5 | TRBV10-3 | 13 | TRBD1 | . | TGTGCCATCAGGACAGGGTCTAATCAGCCCCAGCATTTT | CAIRTGSNQPQHF
TRBJ1-6 | TRBV27 | 13 | . | . | TGTGCCAGCAGAATTGGGGTTAGTTCACCCCTCCACTTT | CASRIGVSSPLHF
TRBJ1-4 | TRBV29-1 | 12 | . | . | TGCAGCGGGCCACGGGGCAATGAAAAACTGTTTTTT | CSGPRGNEKLFF
TRBJ2-7 | TRBV9 | 14 | TRBD2 | . | TGTGCCAGCAGCGTATCGGGACTAGGATACGAGCAGTACTTC | CASSVSGLGYEQYF
TRBJ2-5 | TRBV7-8 | 15 | TRBD2 | . | TGTGCCAGCAGCCAGTACCCGACTAGCCCAGAGACCCAGTACTTC | CASSQYPTSPETQYF
TRBJ2-7 | TRBV6-1 | 14 | . | few | TGTGCCAGCAGTGAACACGGGAGCTCCTACGAGCAGTACTTC | CASSEHGSSYEQYF
TRBJ1-5 | TRBV6-5 | 16 | TRBD1 | once | TGTGCCGCGATACTTACCCGACAGGGCCCTCTAGGGCCCCAGCATTTT | CAAILTRQGPLGPQHF
TRBJ2-1 | TRBV5-1 | 19 | TRBD2 | . | TGCGCCAGCAGCCTCCGGACCAGCGGGGCCTTTAGCTCCTACAATGAGCAGTTCTTC | CASSLRTSGAFSSYNEQFF
TRBJ2-1 | TRBV14 | 16 | TRBD2 | . | TGTGCCAGCAGCCAGGTAGCGGGGGCTACCTACAATGAGCAGTTCTTC | CASSQVAGATYNEQFF
TRBJ2-5 | TRBV10-3 | 14 | . | . | TGTGCCATCAGTGATGCAGGGCCGGAAGAGACCCAGTACTTC | CAISDAGPEETQYF
TRBJ1-5 | TRBV5-5 | 13 | . | few | TGTGCCAGCAGCGGGGTCCAGAATCAGCCCCAGCATTTT | CASSGVQNQPQHF
TRBJ1-1 | TRBV5-1 | 13 | . | many | TGCGCCAGCAGCTTGGCAGGGAAGCCTGAAGCTTTCTTT | CASSLAGKPEAFF
TRBJ1-2 | TRBV14 | 15 | . | . | TGTGCCAGCAGCCAAACGGGTCCGGGAAGAGGTGGCTACACCTTC | CASSQTGPGRGGYTF
TRBJ2-3 | TRBV2 | 16 | . | . | TGTGCCGGCAGTGAAGCCCTCGGCGGGGTCACAGATACGCAGTATTTT | CAGSEALGGVTDTQYF
TRBJ2-7 | TRBV6-2/TRBV6-3 | 14 | TRBD2 | . | TGTGCCAGCAGTACCTCGGGACTAGGCAATGAGCAGTACTTC | CASSTSGLGNEQYF
TRBJ1-2 | TRBV5-5 | 12 | . | . | TGTGCCAGCAGCTTAGACGCCTCTGGCTACACCTTC | CASSLDASGYTF
TRBJ1-5 | TRBV3-1 | 17 | . | . | TGTGCCAGCAGCTCTCGAGACAGGCGAGACGAGGTTCAGCCCCAGCATTTT | CASSSRDRRDEVQPQHF
TRBJ1-6 | TRBV12-3/TRBV12-4 | 16 | . | . | TGTGCCAGCAGTTTAGGGGAGGGGGGCGTAAATTCACCCCTCCACTTT | CASSLGEGGVNSPLHF
TRBJ2-7 | TRBV6-6 | 15 | TRBD1 | . | TGTGCCAGCAGTTCGACAGGGGGTCCCCACTACGAGCAGTACTTC | CASSSTGGPHYEQYF
TRBJ2-3 | TRBV7-2 | 15 | . | . | TGTGCCAGCAGCTTACCCCGACTTAGCACAGATACGCAGTATTTT | CASSLPRLSTDTQYF
TRBJ2-1 | TRBV11-2 | 16 | . | few | TGTGCCAGCAGCTTAGATCCTCGGCGGGGCATGGGTGAGCAGTTCTTC | CASSLDPRRGMGEQFF
TRBJ2-6 | TRBV29-1 | 15 | . | few | TGCAGCGTTCAGGACAGATCATCTGGGGCCAACGTCCTGACTTTC | CSVQDRSSGANVLTF
TRBJ2-5 | TRBV20-1 | 13 | TRBD1 | . | TGCAGTGCGATGACAGGGGTCCAAGAGACCCAGTACTTC | CSAMTGVQETQYF
TRBJ2-5 | TRBV5-1 | 15 | . | . | TGCGCCAGCAGCCTTGGGGGGACAGACCAAGAGACCCAGTACTTC | CASSLGGTDQETQYF
TRBJ2-1 | TRBV7-3 | 15 | TRBD2 | few | TGTGCCAGCAGCTTAATATCTAGCGGGGACAATGAGCAGTTCTTC | CASSLISSGDNEQFF
TRBJ2-5 | TRBV7-6 | 17 | TRBD2 | once | TGTGCCAGCAGCTTAGCGCGCGAACTAGCGGGGGGAGAGACCCAGTACTTC | CASSLARELAGGETQYF
TRBJ2-3 | TRBV28 | 15 | . | . | TGTGCCAGCAGCCCCGGTACATATGCGCCAGATACGCAGTATTTT | CASSPGTYAPDTQYF